This is a list of T cell receptor beta chains from one sample in a study of blood T cell repertoires in COVID-19. The method was immunoSEQ multiplex PCR; TCRdb's version includes in-frame clones alone and lacks a portion of them. The table lists about 350,000 clones, 89% of them singletons, with less than 5% in the top ten. The sequenced sample consisted of peripheral blood. The receptors shown here come from a woman aged 60-75 years with COVID-19, enrolled during active disease. Both conserved end residues are part of each CDR3. The order of the fields is D gene, clone size, V gene, J gene, CDR3 length, CDR3 protein, CDR3 DNA. D genes are given only for firm matches. Size is omitted from some rows. Given values are once, few, many or a class for expanded clones.

>-|-|TRBV30|TRBJ1-4|15
CAWSVDQGWLEKLFF
TGTGCCTGGAGTGTAGACCAGGGGTGGCTTGAAAAACTGTTTTTT
>-|few|TRBV28|TRBJ1-4|13
CASSSYGWEKLFF
TGTGCCAGCAGTTCGTACGGTTGGGAAAAACTGTTTTTT
>-|-|TRBV18|TRBJ1-5|14
CASSPTGQNQPQHF
TGTGCCAGCTCACCGACAGGTCAGAATCAGCCCCAGCATTTT
>-|-|TRBV27|TRBJ2-1|14
CASSPGGLGNEQFF
TGTGCCAGCAGCCCCGGGGGACTGGGCAATGAGCAGTTCTTC
>TRBD2|once|TRBV13|TRBJ2-3|16
CASSSREGGGTDTQYF
TGTGCCAGCAGCTCCCGGGAGGGGGGAGGCACAGATACGCAGTATTTT
>-|-|TRBV5-1|TRBJ2-5|13
CASSAKGEETQYF
TGCGCCAGCAGCGCGAAGGGGGAAGAGACCCAGTACTTC
>TRBD2|-|TRBV3-1/TRBV3-2|TRBJ2-3|17
CASSRLAGKSSTDTQYF
TGTGCCAGCAGCCGACTAGCGGGGAAATCTAGCACAGATACGCAGTATTTT
>-|-|TRBV7-2|TRBJ1-2|13
CASSFNANYGYTF
TGTGCCAGCAGCTTTAATGCTAACTATGGCTACACCTTC
>-|-|TRBV12-5|TRBJ1-3|14
CASGRTAFLNTIYF
TGTGCTAGTGGCCGGACAGCTTTCTTAAACACCATATATTTT
>-|once|TRBV5-1|TRBJ1-2|15
CASSRDGLANYGYTF
TGCGCCAGCAGCCGCGACGGACTAGCTAACTATGGCTACACCTTC
>TRBD1|-|TRBV7-8|TRBJ1-2|13
CASSLDPDRAYTF
TGTGCCAGCAGCTTAGATCCGGACAGGGCCTACACCTTC
>-|-|TRBV9|TRBJ1-2|15
CASSATGSTNYGYTF
TGTGCCAGCAGCGCCACGGGGTCGACTAACTATGGCTACACCTTC
>-|-|TRBV4-1|TRBJ1-2|15
CASSQDDRLFGGYTF
TGCGCCAGCAGCCAAGACGACCGACTCTTCGGTGGCTACACCTTC
>-|once|TRBV7-2|TRBJ1-5|15
CASSLYRDSNQPQHF
TGTGCCAGCAGTTTATACAGGGATAGCAATCAGCCCCAGCATTTT
>-|-|TRBV18|TRBJ1-5|15
CASSPGEGSNQPQHF
TGTGCCAGCTCACCAGGGGAGGGGAGTAATCAGCCCCAGCATTTT
>-|few|TRBV28|TRBJ2-3|15
CASSFRSVGPDTQYF
TGTGCCAGCAGTTTTCGTTCGGTGGGCCCAGATACGCAGTATTTT
>-|once|TRBV20-1|TRBJ1-2|11
CSARVAPFHTF
TGCAGTGCTAGAGTGGCACCTTTCCACACCTTC
>TRBD2|-|TRBV12-5|TRBJ2-5|14
CASGPSGGGETQYF
TGTGCTAGTGGCCCTAGCGGGGGGGGAGAGACCCAGTACTTC
>-|-|TRBV14|TRBJ1-1|15
CASSQVVPRASEAFF
TGTGCCAGCAGCCAAGTCGTCCCCAGGGCATCTGAAGCTTTCTTT
>TRBD1|-|TRBV20-1|TRBJ2-5|8
CSGDRRYF
TGCAGTGGGGACAGGCGGTACTTC
>-|-|TRBV7-2|TRBJ1-4|14
CASSLEGAEEKLFF
TGTGCCAGCAGCTTAGAGGGAGCGGAGGAAAAACTGTTTTTT
>-|-|TRBV5-6|TRBJ2-2|15
CASSMINLNTGELFF
TGTGCCAGCAGCATGATCAACTTGAACACCGGGGAGCTGTTTTTT
>-|-|TRBV5-5|TRBJ2-3|13
CASSLWGADTQYF
TGTGCCAGCAGCTTGTGGGGCGCGGATACGCAGTATTTT
>TRBD1|-|TRBV7-3|TRBJ2-1|16
CASSSDRDRGGNEQFF
TGTGCCAGCAGCTCGGACCGGGACAGGGGTGGCAATGAGCAGTTCTTC
>-|-|TRBV5-4|TRBJ1-3|16
CASSSRWRGGGNTIYF
TGTGCCAGCAGCTCGCGGTGGAGAGGGGGTGGAAACACCATATATTTT
>TRBD2|-|TRBV2|TRBJ2-7|13
CASRTGGAGEQYF
TGTGCCAGCAGGACCGGGGGGGCGGGCGAGCAGTACTTC
>-|-|TRBV4-2|TRBJ2-3|15
CASSQGGPSTDTQYF
TGTGCCAGCAGCCAAGGGGGCCCTAGCACAGATACGCAGTATTTT
>TRBD1|once|TRBV6-6|TRBJ1-3|14
CASSYQGAGNTIYF
TGTGCCAGCAGTTACCAGGGGGCTGGAAACACCATATATTTT
>-|-|TRBV5-1|TRBJ1-4|16
CASSTQGPTTNEKLFF
TGCGCCAGCAGCACCCAGGGGCCGACAACTAATGAAAAACTGTTTTTT